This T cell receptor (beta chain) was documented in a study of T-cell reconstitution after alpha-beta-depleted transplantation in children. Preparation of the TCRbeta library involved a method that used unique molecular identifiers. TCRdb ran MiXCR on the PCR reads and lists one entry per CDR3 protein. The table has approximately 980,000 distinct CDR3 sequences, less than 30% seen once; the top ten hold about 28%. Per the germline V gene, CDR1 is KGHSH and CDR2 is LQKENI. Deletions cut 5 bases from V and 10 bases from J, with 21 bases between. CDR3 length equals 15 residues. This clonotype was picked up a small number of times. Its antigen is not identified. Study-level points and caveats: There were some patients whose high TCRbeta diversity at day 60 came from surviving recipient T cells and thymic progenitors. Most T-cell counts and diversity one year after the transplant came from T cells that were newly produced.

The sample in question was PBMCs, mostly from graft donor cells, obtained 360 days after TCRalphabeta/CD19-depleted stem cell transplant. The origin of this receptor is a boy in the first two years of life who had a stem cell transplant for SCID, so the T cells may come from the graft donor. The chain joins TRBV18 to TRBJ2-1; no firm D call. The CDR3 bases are TGTGCCAGCTCATCCTCGATCTTTAGGTTTAAAGAGCAGTTCTTC. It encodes CASSSSIFRFKEQFF.